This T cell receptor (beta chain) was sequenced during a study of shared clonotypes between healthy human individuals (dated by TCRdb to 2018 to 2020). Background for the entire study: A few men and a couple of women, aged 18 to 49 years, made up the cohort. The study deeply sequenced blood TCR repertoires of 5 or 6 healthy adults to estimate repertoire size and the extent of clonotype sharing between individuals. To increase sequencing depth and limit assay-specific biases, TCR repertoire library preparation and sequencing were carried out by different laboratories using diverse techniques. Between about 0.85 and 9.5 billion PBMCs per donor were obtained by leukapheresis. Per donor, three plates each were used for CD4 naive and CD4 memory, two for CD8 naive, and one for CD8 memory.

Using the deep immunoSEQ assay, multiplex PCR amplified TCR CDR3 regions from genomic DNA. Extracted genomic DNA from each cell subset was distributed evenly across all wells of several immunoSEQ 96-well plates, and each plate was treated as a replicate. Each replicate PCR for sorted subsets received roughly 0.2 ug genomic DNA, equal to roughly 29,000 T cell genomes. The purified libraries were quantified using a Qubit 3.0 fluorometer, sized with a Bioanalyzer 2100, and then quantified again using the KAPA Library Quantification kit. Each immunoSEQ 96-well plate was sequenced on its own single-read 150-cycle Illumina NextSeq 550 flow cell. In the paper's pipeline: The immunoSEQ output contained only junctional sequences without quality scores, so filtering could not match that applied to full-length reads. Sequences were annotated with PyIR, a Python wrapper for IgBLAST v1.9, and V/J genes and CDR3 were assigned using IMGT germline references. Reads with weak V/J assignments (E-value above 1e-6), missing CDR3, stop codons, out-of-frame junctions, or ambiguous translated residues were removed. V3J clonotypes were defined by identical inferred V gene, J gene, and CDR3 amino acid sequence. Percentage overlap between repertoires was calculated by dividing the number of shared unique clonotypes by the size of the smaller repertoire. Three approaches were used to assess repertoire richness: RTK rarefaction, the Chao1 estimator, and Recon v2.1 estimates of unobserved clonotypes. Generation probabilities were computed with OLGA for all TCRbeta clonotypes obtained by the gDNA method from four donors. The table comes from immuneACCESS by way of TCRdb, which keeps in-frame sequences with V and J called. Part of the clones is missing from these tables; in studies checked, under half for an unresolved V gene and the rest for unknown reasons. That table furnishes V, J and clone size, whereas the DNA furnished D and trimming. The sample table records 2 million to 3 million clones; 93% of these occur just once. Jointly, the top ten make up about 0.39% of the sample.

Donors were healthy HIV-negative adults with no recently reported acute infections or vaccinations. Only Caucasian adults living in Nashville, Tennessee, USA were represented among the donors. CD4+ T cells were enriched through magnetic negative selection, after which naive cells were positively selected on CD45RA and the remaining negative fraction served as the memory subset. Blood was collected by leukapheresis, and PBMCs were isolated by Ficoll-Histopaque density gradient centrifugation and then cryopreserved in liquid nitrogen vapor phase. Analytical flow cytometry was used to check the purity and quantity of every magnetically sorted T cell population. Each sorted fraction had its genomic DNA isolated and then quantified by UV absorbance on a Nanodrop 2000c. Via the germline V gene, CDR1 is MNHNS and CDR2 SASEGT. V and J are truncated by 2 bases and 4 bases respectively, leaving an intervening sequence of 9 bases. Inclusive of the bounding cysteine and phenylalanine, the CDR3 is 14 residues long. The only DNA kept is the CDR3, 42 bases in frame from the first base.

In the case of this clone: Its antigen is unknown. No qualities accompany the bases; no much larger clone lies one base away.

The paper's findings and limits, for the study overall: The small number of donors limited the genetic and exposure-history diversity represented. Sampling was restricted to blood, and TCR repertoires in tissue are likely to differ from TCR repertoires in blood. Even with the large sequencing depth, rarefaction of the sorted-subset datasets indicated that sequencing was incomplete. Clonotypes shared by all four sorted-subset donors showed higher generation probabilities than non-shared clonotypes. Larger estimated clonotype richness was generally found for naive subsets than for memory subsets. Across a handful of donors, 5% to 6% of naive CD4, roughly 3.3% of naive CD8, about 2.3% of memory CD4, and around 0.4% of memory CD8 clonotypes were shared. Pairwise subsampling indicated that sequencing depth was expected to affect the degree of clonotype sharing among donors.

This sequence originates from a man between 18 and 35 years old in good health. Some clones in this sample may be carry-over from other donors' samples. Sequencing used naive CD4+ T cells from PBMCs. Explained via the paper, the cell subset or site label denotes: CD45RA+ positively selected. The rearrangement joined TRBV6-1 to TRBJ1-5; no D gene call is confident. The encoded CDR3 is CASSEQAINQPQHF. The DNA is TGTGCCAGCAGTGAACAGGCGATAAATCAGCCCCAGCATTTT.